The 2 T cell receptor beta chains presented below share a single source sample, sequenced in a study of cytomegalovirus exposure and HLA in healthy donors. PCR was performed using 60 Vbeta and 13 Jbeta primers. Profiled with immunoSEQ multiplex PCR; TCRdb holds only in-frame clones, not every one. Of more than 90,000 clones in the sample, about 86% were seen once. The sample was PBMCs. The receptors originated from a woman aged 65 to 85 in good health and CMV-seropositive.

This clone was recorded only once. DNA for the CDR3: TGTGCCAGCAGCCTAGCGGGGGGATACAATGAGCAGTTCTTC. Translating gives CASSLAGGYNEQFF. This sequence joins TRBV9 and TRBJ2-1, with 11 positions matching TRBD2. J gave up 4 bases and V 4 bases, and 1 base lay outside the gene matches. The germline V gene has CDR1 SGDLS and CDR2 YYNGEE. The CDR3 has 14 amino acids.

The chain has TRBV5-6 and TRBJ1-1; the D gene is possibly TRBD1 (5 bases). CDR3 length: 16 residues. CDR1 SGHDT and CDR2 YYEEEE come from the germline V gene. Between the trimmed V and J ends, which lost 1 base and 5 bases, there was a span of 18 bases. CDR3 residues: CASSLLSRAQGTEAFF. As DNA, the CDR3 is TGTGCCAGCAGCTTGCTCTCCCGGGCCCAGGGTACTGAAGCTTTCTTT. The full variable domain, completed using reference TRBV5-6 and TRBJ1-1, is DAGVTQSPTHLIKTRGQQVTLRCSPKSGHDTVSWYQQALGQGPQFIFQYYEEEERQRGNFPDRFSGHQFPNYSSELNVNALLLGDSALYLCASSLLSRAQGTEAFFGQGTRLTVV.